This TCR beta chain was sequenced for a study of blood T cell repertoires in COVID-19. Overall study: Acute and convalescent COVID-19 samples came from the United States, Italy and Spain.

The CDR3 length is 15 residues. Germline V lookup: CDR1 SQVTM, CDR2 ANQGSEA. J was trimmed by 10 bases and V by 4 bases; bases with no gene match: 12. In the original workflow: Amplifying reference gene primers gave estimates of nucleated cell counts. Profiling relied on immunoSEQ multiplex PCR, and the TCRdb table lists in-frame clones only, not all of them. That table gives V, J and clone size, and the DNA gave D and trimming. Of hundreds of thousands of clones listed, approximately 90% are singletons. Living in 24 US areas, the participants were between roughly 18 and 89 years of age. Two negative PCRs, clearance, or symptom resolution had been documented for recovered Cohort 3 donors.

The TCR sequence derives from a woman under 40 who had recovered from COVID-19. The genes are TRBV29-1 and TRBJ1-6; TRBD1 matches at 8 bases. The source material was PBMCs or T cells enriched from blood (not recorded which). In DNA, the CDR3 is TGCAGCGTTGTAATATCCGGACAGGGAGGATCACCCCTCCACTTT. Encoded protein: CSVVISGQGGSPLHF.